Sequencing of this T cell receptor (beta chain) was carried out in a study of metastatic and nonmetastatic thyroid tumors. TCRdb used MiXCR to call clones anew from the PCR reads. The sample has 7,500 to 10,000 clones; roughly 35% are singletons. Treatment of any kind had been given to no patient before thyroid surgery. By its share, this clone is medium-sized. V dropped 6 bases and J dropped 6 bases, with 6 bases sitting between them. There are 11 residues in the CDR3. The germline CDR1 and CDR2 sequences are MNHNS and SASEGT. The sequence was collected from a female donor with papillary thyroid cancer or a benign thyroid nodule (not recorded which). Some clones in this sample may be carry-over from other donors' samples. The J gene is TRBJ2-1, the V gene TRBV6-1; D is unclear. Input material: tumor tissue. CDR3 nucleotide sequence: TGTGCCAGCAGATATGTCAATGAGCAGTTCTTC. Its protein is CASRYVNEQFF.